This TCR beta chain was retrieved from a study of response to subunit inactivated influenza vaccine. Whole-study results and caveats: Only a handful of new T cells, the authors suggested, are recruited with each seasonal influenza vaccination.

J was trimmed by 2 bases and V by 9 bases; bases with no gene match: 11. The germline V gene has CDR1 ENHRY and CDR2 SYGVKD. CDR3 length: 15 amino acids. As to this clonotype: No antigen is known for it.

TCRdb called the RT-PCR reads again in MiXCR, with one record for every CDR3 protein. The profile shows approximately 680,000 distinct CDR3 sequences, roughly 14% of them singletons. The material was PBMCs from blood, obtained 11 to 12 days after vaccination. The rearrangement joins TRBV10-3 to TRBJ2-7; TRBD1 matches 9 bases. The TCR sequence derives from a man aged 50 to 59 who received an inactivated influenza vaccine. CDR3 protein: CAIGQGSDLTYEQYF. CDR3 nucleotides: TGTGCCATTGGACAGGGGTCCGACCTTACCTACGAGCAGTACTTC.